A selection of T cell receptor beta chains follows, all from one sample in a study of cytomegalovirus exposure and HLA in healthy donors. Libraries were prepared by immunoSEQ multiplex PCR; TCRdb keeps only in-frame clonotypes and omits some of them. The sample contains 150,000 to 200,000 clones, over 70% of which appear only once. The specimen was PBMCs. The receptor set was obtained from a young man in good health and CMV-seropositive. The CDR3 runs from the conserved cysteine through the conserved F or W. The D gene is left open where the match is weak.

d_call j_call v_call cdr3_aa
. TRBJ2-7 TRBV27 CASRLRGLQTYEQYF
TRBD1 TRBJ2-5 TRBV6-1 CASTLGTALQETQYF
. TRBJ2-7 TRBV21-1 CASSTTGIHEQYF
TRBD2 TRBJ2-7 TRBV7-2 CASSVSGGSYEQYF
. TRBJ1-6 TRBV2 CASTVSAGSSYNSPLHF
TRBD1 TRBJ1-2 TRBV4-3 CASSQVYSRQGAGGYTF
TRBD1 TRBJ1-1 TRBV10-2 CASSVGQGARTEAFF
. TRBJ1-1 TRBV11-3 CASRPGQNTEAFF
. TRBJ1-4 TRBV11-2 CASNLGGGEKLFF
. TRBJ2-5 TRBV5-1 CASSWVSAHDYPREETQYF
. TRBJ2-3 TRBV11-3 CASSPRFLGPDTQYF
. TRBJ2-1 TRBV6-4 CASSVGVGVYNEQFF
TRBD2 TRBJ2-7 TRBV7-6 CASSPRGSLYEQYF
. TRBJ1-5 TRBV5-1 CASSLGGLGGVQGEQPQHF
. TRBJ2-7 TRBV27 CASSFRETYEQYF
TRBD2 TRBJ2-1 TRBV28 CASSHGGETRNNEQFF
TRBD2 TRBJ2-7 TRBV28 CASSLGRAGYEQYF
. TRBJ2-3 TRBV6-5 CASRSPGRDTQYF
. TRBJ2-7 TRBV4-1 CASSRAVAYEQYF
TRBD2 . TRBV6-5 CASSYTAGGSSYEQYF
. TRBJ1-6 TRBV27 CASSFDGQTNSPLHF
TRBD1 TRBJ1-1 TRBV7-9 CASSLDRGTEAFF
TRBD1 TRBJ2-3 TRBV7-6 CASSLRTGNTDTQYF